This T cell receptor (beta chain) derives from a study of siplizumab effects on memory and regulatory T cells. Germline lookup yields CDR1 MNHNS and CDR2 SASEGT. The V end was cut by 4 bases, the J end by 2 bases, with 15 bases between. The CDR3 is 16 residues long. The assay covered approximately 10^5 TCR templates per sample. TCRdb's table, derived via immunoSEQ multiplex PCR, lists solely in-frame clones and lacks some. The sample lists 95,000 to 110,000 clones, roughly 93% occurring once. The TCR was taken from a human donor in good health. V is TRBV6-1 and J is TRBJ2-1, with unresolved D. Sequenced: Tregs sorted from blood. CDR3 amino acids: CASSARRQTPYNEQFF. The DNA of the CDR3 is TGTGCCAGCAGTGCCCGACGGCAGACCCCCTACAATGAGCAGTTCTTC.